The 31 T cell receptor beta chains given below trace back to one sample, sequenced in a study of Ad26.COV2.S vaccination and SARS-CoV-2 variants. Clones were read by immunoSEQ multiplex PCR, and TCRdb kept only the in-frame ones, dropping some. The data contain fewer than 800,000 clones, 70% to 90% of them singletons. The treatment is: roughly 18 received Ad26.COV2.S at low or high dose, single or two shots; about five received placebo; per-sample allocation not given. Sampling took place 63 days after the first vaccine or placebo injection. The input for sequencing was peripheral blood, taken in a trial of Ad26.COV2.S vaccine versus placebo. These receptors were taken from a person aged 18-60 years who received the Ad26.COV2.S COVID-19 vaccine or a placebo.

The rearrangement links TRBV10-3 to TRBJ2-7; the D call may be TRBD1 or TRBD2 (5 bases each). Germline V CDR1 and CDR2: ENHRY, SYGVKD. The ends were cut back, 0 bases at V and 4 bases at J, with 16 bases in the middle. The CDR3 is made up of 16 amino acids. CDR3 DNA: TGTGCCATCAGTGAGTCTGGACGGGGCCAGAGGTACGAGCAGTACTTC. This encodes CAISESGRGQRYEQYF.

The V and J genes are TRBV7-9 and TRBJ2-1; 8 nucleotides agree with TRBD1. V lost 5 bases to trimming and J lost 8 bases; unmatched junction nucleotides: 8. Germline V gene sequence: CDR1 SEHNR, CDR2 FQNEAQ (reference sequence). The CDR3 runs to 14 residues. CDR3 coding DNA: TGTGCCAGCAGCCCGGGACAGGTGGGGCATGAGCAGTTCTTC. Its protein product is CASSPGQVGHEQFF.

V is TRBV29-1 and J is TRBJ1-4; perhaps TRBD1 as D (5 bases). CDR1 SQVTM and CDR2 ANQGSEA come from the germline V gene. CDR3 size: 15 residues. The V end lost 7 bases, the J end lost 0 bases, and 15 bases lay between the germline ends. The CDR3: CSAGGTSATNEKLFF. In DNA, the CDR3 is TGCAGCGCGGGAGGGACCTCTGCAACTAATGAAAAACTGTTTTTT.

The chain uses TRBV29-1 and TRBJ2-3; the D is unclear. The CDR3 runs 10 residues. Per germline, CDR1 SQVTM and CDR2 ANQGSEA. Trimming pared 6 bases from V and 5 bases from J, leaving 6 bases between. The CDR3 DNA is TGCAGCGTGGAGCAAGATACGCAGTATTTT. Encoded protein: CSVEQDTQYF.

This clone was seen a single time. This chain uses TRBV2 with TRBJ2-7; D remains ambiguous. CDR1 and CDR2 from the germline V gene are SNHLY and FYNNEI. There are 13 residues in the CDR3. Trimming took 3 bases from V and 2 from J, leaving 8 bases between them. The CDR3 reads CASSESRPYEQYF. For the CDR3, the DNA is TGTGCCAGCAGTGAGAGTCGACCCTACGAGCAGTACTTC.

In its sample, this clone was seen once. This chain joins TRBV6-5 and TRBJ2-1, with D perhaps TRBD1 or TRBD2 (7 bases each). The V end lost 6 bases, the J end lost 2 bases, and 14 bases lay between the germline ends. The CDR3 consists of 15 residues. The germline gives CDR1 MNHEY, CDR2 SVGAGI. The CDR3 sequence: CASSRGGLTYNEQFF. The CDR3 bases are TGTGCCAGCAGCAGGGGGGGCCTCACCTACAATGAGCAGTTCTTC.

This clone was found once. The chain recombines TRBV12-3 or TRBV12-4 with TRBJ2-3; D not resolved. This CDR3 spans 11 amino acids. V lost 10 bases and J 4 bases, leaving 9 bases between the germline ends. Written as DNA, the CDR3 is TGTGCCACCCTGGGTCCAGATACGCAGTATTTT. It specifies CATLGPDTQYF.

The CDR3 loop is CASKGGSTNEKLFF. The CDR3 DNA follows: TGTGCCAGTAAGGGGGGGTCAACTAATGAAAAACTGTTTTTT. The rearrangement links TRBV19 to TRBJ1-4; tentative D call: TRBD1 (6 bases). The CDR3 length is 14 residues. V lost 7 bases, J lost 0 bases, and 9 bases lay in between. Germline V gene data show CDR1 as LNHDA and CDR2 as SQIVND (reference sequence).

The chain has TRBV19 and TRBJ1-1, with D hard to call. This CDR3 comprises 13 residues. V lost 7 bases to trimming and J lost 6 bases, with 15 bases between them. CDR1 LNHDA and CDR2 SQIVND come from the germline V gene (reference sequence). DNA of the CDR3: TGTGCCAGTACTCAAAGCTGGGATCCTGAAGCTTTCTTT. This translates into CASTQSWDPEAFF.

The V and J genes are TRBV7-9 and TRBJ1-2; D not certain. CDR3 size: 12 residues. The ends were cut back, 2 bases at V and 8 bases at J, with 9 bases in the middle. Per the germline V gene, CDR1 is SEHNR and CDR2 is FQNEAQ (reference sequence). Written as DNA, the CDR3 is TGTGCCAGCAGCTTATCAGGAGGCGGCTACACCTTC. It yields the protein CASSLSGGGYTF.

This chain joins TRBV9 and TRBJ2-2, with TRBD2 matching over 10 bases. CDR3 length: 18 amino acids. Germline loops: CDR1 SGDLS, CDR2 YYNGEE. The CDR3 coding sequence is TGTGCACCGCTTTCCACCCCGCTAGCGGGGGAGTACACCGGGGAGCTGTTTTTT. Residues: CAPLSTPLAGEYTGELFF.

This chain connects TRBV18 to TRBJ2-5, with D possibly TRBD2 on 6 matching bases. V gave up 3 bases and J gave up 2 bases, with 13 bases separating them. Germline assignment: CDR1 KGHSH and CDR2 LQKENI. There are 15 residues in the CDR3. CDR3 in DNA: TGTGCCAGCTCACCTAAGCGGGCCTTTCAAGAGACCCAGTACTTC. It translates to CASSPKRAFQETQYF.

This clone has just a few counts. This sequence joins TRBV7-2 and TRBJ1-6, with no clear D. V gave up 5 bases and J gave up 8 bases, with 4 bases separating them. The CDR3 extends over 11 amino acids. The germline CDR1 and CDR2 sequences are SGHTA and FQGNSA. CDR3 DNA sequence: TGTGCCAGCAGCCGGGATTCACCCCTCCACTTT. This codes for CASSRDSPLHF.

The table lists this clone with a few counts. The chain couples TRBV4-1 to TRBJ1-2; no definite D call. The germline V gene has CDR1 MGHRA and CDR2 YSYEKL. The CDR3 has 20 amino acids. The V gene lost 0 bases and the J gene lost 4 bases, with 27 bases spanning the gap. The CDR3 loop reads CASSQDRLFPRRELVYGYTF. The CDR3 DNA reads TGCGCCAGCAGCCAAGATCGACTTTTTCCCCGCCGGGAACTCGTCTATGGCTACACCTTC.

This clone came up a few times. CDR3 nucleotide sequence: TGTGCCAGCAGCCCCTGGCGGGGGGGCACAGATACGCAGTATTTT. Amino acid sequence: CASSPWRGGTDTQYF. The chain is built from TRBV7-2 and TRBJ2-3; 8 positions match TRBD2. The CDR3 runs to 15 residues. Germline lookup yields CDR1 SGHTA and CDR2 FQGNSA. The V gene end was trimmed by 5 bases and the J gene end by 1 base; junction bases not matched to a gene: 5.

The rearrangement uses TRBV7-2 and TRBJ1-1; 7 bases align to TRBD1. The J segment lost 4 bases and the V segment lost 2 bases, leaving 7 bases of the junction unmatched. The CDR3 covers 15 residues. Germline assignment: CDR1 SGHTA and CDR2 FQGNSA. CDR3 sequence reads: CASSLFWTGGTEAFF. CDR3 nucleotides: TGTGCCAGCAGCTTATTCTGGACAGGAGGCACTGAAGCTTTCTTT.

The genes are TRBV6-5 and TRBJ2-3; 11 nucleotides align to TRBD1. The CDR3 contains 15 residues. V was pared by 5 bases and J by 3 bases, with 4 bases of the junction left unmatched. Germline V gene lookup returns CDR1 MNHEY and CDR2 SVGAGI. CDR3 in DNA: TGTGCCAGCAGTCCGGGACAGGGGGGGACAGATACGCAGTATTTT. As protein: CASSPGQGGTDTQYF.

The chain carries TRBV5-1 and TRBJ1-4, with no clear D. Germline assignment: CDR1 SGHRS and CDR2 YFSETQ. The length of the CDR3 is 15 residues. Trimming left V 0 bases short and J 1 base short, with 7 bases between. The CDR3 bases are TGCGCCAGCAGCTTGGACGGGAGAACTAATGAAAAACTGTTTTTT. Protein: CASSLDGRTNEKLFF.

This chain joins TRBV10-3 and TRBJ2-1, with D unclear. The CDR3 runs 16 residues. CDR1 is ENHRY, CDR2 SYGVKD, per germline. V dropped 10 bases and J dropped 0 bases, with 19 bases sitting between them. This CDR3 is CATLKADSSSYNEQFF. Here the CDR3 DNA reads TGTGCCACCCTGAAGGCCGATTCGAGCTCCTACAATGAGCAGTTCTTC.

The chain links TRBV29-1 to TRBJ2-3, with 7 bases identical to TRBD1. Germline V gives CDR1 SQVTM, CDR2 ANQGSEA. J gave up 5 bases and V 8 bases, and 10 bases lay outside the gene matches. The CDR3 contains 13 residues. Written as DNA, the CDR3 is TGCAGCTCAGGGGGAAGGCTTAGAGATACGCAGTATTTT. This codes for CSSGGRLRDTQYF.

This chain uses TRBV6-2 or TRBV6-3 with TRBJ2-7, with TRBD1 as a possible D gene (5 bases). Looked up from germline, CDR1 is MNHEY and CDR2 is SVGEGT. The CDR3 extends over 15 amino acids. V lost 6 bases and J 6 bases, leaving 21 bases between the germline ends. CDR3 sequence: CASSVLGPSPGEQYF. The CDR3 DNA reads TGTGCCAGCAGCGTCTTGGGGCCGAGCCCCGGCGAGCAGTACTTC.

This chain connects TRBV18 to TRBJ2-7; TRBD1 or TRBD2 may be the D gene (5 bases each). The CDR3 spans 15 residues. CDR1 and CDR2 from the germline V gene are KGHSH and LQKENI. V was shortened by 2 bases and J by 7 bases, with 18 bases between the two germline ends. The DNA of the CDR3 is TGTGCCAGCTCACCAGGGTCGGGACCCTCACGGGAGCAGTACTTC. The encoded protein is CASSPGSGPSREQYF. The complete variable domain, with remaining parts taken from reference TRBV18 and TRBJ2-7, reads NAGVMQNPRHLVRRRGQEARLRCSPMKGHSHVYWYRQLPEEGLKFMVYLQKENIIDESGMPKERFSAEFPKEGPSILRIQQVVRGDSAAYFCASSPGSGPSREQYFGPGTRLTVT.

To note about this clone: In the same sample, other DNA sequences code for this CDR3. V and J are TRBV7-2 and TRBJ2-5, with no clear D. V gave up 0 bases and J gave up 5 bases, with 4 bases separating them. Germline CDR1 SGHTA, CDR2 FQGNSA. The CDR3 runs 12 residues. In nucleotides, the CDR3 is TGTGCCAGCAGCTTAGCTTCGGAGACCCAGTACTTC. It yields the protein CASSLASETQYF.

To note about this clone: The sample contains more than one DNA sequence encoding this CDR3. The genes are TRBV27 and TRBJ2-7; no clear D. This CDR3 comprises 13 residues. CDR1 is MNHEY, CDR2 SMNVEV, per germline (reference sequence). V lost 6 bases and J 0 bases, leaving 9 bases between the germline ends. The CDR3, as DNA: TGTGCCAGCAGCAGGACCAGCTCCTACGAGCAGTACTTC. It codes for CASSRTSSYEQYF.

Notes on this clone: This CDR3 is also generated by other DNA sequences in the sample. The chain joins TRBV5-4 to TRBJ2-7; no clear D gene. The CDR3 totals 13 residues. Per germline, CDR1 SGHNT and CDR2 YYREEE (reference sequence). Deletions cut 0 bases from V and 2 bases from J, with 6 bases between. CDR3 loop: CASSLAGTYEQYF. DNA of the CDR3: TGTGCCAGCAGCTTGGCCGGTACCTACGAGCAGTACTTC.

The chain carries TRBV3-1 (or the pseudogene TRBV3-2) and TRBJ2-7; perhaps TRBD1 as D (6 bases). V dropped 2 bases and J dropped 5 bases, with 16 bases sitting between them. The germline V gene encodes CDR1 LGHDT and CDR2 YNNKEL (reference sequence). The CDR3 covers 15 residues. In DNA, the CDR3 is TGTGCCAGCAGCCAATTTCAGGGGATATTCGACGAGCAGTACTTC. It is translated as CASSQFQGIFDEQYF.

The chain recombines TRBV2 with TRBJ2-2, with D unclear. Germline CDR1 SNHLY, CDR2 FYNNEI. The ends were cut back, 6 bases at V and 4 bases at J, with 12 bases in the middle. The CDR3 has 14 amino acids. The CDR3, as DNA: TGTGCCAGCAGCCGCAATCTGGGCACCGGGGAGCTGTTTTTT. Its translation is CASSRNLGTGELFF.

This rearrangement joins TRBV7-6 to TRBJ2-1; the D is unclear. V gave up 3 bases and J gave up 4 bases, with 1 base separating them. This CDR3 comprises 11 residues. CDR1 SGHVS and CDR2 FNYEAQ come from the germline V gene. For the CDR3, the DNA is TGTGCCAGCAGCTTTTACAATGAGCAGTTCTTC. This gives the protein CASSFYNEQFF.

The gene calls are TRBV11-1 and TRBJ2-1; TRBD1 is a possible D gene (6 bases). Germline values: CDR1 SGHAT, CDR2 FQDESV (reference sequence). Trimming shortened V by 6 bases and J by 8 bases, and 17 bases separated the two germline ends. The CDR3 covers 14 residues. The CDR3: CASRGGVRRHEQFF. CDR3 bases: TGTGCCAGCAGAGGGGGTGTCCGCCGCCATGAGCAGTTCTTC. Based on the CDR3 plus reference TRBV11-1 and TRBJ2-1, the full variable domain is EAEVAQSPRYKITEKSQAVAFWCDPISGHATLYWYRQILGQGPELLVQFQDESVVDDSQLPKDRFSAERLKGVDSTLKIQPAELGDSAMYLCASRGGVRRHEQFFGPGTRLTVL.

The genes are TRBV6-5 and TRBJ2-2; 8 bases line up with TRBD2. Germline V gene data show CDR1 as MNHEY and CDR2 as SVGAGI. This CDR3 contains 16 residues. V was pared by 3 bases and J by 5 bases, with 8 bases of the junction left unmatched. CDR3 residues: CASSYNSGEGTGELFF. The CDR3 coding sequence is TGTGCCAGCAGTTATAATAGCGGGGAAGGGACCGGGGAGCTGTTTTTT.

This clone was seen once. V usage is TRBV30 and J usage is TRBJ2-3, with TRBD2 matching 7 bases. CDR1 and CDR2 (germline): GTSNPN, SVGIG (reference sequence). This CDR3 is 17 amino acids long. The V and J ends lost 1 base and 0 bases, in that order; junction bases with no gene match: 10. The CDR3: CAWSEKWGSGSTDTQYF. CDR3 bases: TGTGCCTGGAGTGAAAAATGGGGTAGCGGGAGCACAGATACGCAGTATTTT.